Reported below is one T cell receptor beta chain. This specimen comes from a study of CD8 T cells in Susac syndrome. The CDR3 has 11 amino acids. Germline CDR1 reads LNHDA; CDR2 reads SQIVND (reference sequence). With 3 bases removed from V and 9 bases from J, the gap between germline ends came to 8 bases. A quantity of about 0.5 to 1 ug RNA underwent reverse transcription using random hexamers. From the immunoSEQ multiplex PCR reads, TCRdb called clonotypes with MiXCR, one entry per CDR3 protein. The sample contains about 400,000 distinct CDR3 sequences, 85% to 90% of which appear only once. The origin of this receptor is a human donor with multiple sclerosis. The chain has TRBV19 and TRBJ1-2; D is unresolved. Sequenced: CD8+ T cells from PBMCs. Here the CDR3 reads CASSISDSYTF. In DNA form, the CDR3 reads TGTGCCAGTAGTATTTCAGACAGCTACACCTTC.